A selection of T cell receptor beta chains follows, all from one sample in a study of CD8 T cells in ankylosing spondylitis. Using its own MiXCR run on the 5' RACE reads, TCRdb lists one record per CDR3 protein. The table shows about 250,000 distinct CDR3 sequences, with more than 9% occurring only once. Specimen: blood, either unsorted or a sorted T cell fraction (not recorded which). The receptors were sampled from a male donor with ankylosing spondylitis or in good health (not recorded which). Both conserved end residues are part of each CDR3. The D gene is left open where the match is weak. Size is omitted from some rows. Given values are once, few, many or a class for expanded clones.

many	TRBV4-2	TRBJ2-2	NA	TGTGCCAGCAGTTACAGGGGGGGCGGGGAGCTGTTTTTT	CASSYRGGGELFF
many	TRBV7-2	TRBJ2-7	NA	TGTGCCAGTGAAAACGGACTCCTGGGGGAACAGTACTTC	CASENGLLGEQYF
NA	TRBV7-2	TRBJ2-4	TRBD2	TGTGCCAGCAGTTCGAGCGGGGGGCAGGCCAAAAACATTCAGTACTTC	CASSSSGGQAKNIQYF
many	TRBV3-1	TRBJ1-2	TRBD1	TGTGCCAGCAGCCAACCGTCGACAGGGAACTATGGCTACACCTTC	CASSQPSTGNYGYTF
many	TRBV4-1	TRBJ1-1	NA	TGCGCCAGCAGCCAAGCCTCGGACGGGACGGAAGCTTTCTTT	CASSQASDGTEAFF
few	TRBV19	TRBJ2-1	NA	TGTGCCAGTAGTATAGACCATACGAGGGAAGAGCAGTTCTTC	CASSIDHTREEQFF
many	TRBV20-1	TRBJ2-2	TRBD1	TGCAGTGCTAGTACAGGGGGACACACCGGGGAGCTGTTTTTT	CSASTGGHTGELFF
many	TRBV12-3/TRBV12-4	TRBJ2-5	TRBD2	TGTGCCAGCAGTTTAGCGTCCGGACTAGCGGGAGAACGGCAAGAGACCCAGTACTTC	CASSLASGLAGERQETQYF
many	TRBV5-1	TRBJ2-5	NA	TGCGCCAGCAGCTCGCTATTTGAAGAGACCCAGTACTTC	CASSSLFEETQYF
many	TRBV20-1	TRBJ2-3	NA	TGCAGTGCGCAACGCACAGATACGCAGTATTTT	CSAQRTDTQYF
many	TRBV12-3/TRBV12-4	TRBJ2-5	NA	TGTGCCAGCAGTTCCCTCGCGAAAAAAGAGACCCAGTACTTC	CASSSLAKKETQYF
many	TRBV12-3/TRBV12-4	TRBJ2-1	TRBD2	TGTGCCAGCAGTTACGCAGTAAGCCAAGTGGGGGGGAATGAGCAGTTCTTC	CASSYAVSQVGGNEQFF
few	TRBV11-2	TRBJ2-5	TRBD2	TGTGCCAGCAGCTTAGTCCCTTGGGGAGCGGGGTACCAAGAGACCCAGTACTTC	CASSLVPWGAGYQETQYF
few	TRBV18	TRBJ1-5	NA	TGTGCCAGCACGTACACCGGGGGAGTCCAGCCCCAGCATTTT	CASTYTGGVQPQHF
few	TRBV20-1	TRBJ2-1	NA	TGCAGTGCTAGGAGGCAAAACTACAATGAGCAGTTCTTC	CSARRQNYNEQFF
many	TRBV30	TRBJ2-1	NA	TGTGCCTGGAGTGTACGCAAAACGAGCTCCTACAATGAGCAGTTCTTC	CAWSVRKTSSYNEQFF
NA	TRBV29-1	TRBJ2-1	NA	TGCAGCGTTGTAGGGTACGATGAGCAGTTCTTC	CSVVGYDEQFF
many	TRBV7-2	TRBJ2-7	NA	TGTGCCAGCAGCCTGACTGGGGGGTCCGAGCAGTACTTC	CASSLTGGSEQYF
many	TRBV27	TRBJ2-1	TRBD2	TGTGCCAGCAGTTCAAGACTAGCGGGAGCGACGAGCTCCTACAATGAGCAGTTCTTC	CASSSRLAGATSSYNEQFF
many	TRBV24-1	TRBJ2-1	TRBD1	TGTGCCACCAGTAACCCGGGACAGAACAATGAGCAGTTCTTC	CATSNPGQNNEQFF
many	TRBV7-9	TRBJ2-6	NA	TGTGCCAGCAGCCTAATCGGAGCTGGGGCCAACGTCCTGACTTTC	CASSLIGAGANVLTF
NA	TRBV2	TRBJ2-5	NA	TGTGCCAGCAGTGAAGCGTCGGTACGGTTCCAAGAGACCCAGTACTTC	CASSEASVRFQETQYF
many	TRBV20-1	TRBJ2-4	TRBD2	TGCAGTGCTAGAGAGGAGCGAGCGGGAGCCCCCATTCAGTACTTC	CSAREERAGAPIQYF
many	TRBV3-1	TRBJ2-1	NA	TGTGCCAGCAGCCACGGGCGGTGGTATGAGCAGTTCTTC	CASSHGRWYEQFF
NA	TRBV7-2	TRBJ2-3	TRBD1	TGTGCCAGCAGCCGGAGGGACAGGGTGGGGCCCTATACGCAGTATTTT	CASSRRDRVGPYTQYF
many	TRBV27	TRBJ2-1	NA	TGTGCCAGCAGTTTATCCGACAGCCACAATGAGCAGTTCTTC	CASSLSDSHNEQFF
NA	TRBV7-8	TRBJ2-7	TRBD1	TGTGCCAGCAGTTCCGACAGGGGTTTTTTCTACGAGCAGTACTTC	CASSSDRGFFYEQYF
few	TRBV20-1	TRBJ2-1	TRBD2	TGCAGTGCTGGCGGACTAGCGGGGAACAATGAGCAGTTCTTC	CSAGGLAGNNEQFF